This entry features one T cell receptor beta chain sequence. These data come from a study of blood T cell repertoires in COVID-19. In the study overall: The United States, Italy and Spain were the sources of the acute and convalescent COVID-19 samples. PBMCs, B-cell-depleted T cells, or T cells provided the cDNA or gDNA that made up the material.

TCRdb keeps only in-frame clones here, not all; method: immunoSEQ multiplex PCR. The sample carries 300,000 to 400,000 clones, 88% recorded once. Clinical histories supplied by participants themselves formed the basis of cohort assignment. Sequences were obtained from PBMCs or T cells enriched from blood (not recorded which). The sequence was obtained from a woman younger than 45 with acute COVID-19.

The CDR3 DNA is TGCGCCAGCAGCGGGCTAGCGGGGGGGTACAATGAGCAGTTCTTC. Its protein product is CASSGLAGGYNEQFF. The gene calls are TRBV10-2 and TRBJ2-1, with TRBD2 matching 12 bases. The CDR3 loop spans 15 amino acids. V lost 6 bases, J lost 4 bases, and 4 bases stayed unmatched. Germline V CDR1 and CDR2: WSHSY, SAAADI.